The 3 T cell receptor beta chains below come from one sample, sequenced in a study of Graves' ophthalmopathy and Graves' hyperthyroidism. RNA transcripts were the source from which TCR beta CDR3 regions were amplified. First-round RT-PCR used HTBI primers; second-round multiplex PCR followed. A single record per CDR3 protein comes from TCRdb applying MiXCR to the multiplex PCR reads. The profile shows about 500,000 distinct CDR3 sequences, over 13% of them singletons. The specimen was blood. The source of these receptors is a woman in her 30s with Graves' ophthalmopathy.

This clonotype was seen ten or more times. V usage is TRBV15 and J usage is TRBJ1-1; 10 bases fit TRBD1. The V gene end was trimmed by 5 bases and the J gene end by 5 bases; junction bases not matched to a gene: 11. This CDR3 has 16 residues. The V gene's germline CDR1 is LNHNV and CDR2 YYDKDF (reference sequence). The CDR3 region is CATSQTGGGARTEAFF. CDR3 coding DNA: TGTGCCACCAGCCAGACAGGGGGCGGGGCACGGACTGAAGCTTTCTTT.

In this sample, this clonotype turned up a few times. A read error may explain this, as a much larger clone is one base away. The chain employs TRBV27 and TRBJ2-5, with D possibly matching TRBD1 (6 bases). Germline values: CDR1 MNHEY, CDR2 SMNVEV (reference sequence). CDR3 size: 12 residues. This CDR3 reads CASAKGEETKYF. DNA of the CDR3: TGTGCCAGCGCGAAGGGGGAAGAGACCAAGTACTTC.

This clonotype has at least ten counts. The genes are TRBV12-3 or TRBV12-4 and TRBJ2-7, with unresolved D. The CDR3 has 14 amino acids. The V gene lost 5 bases and the J gene lost 6 bases, with 17 bases spanning the gap. CDR3: CASSTRVPSTEQYF. CDR3 DNA sequence: TGTGCCAGCAGTACCCGGGTCCCATCAACCGAGCAGTACTTC.